The TCR beta chain under discussion was sequenced for a study of CD8 T cells in ankylosing spondylitis. Whole-study findings and limits: About 8 highly homologous variants made up a TCR beta motif that seemed to typify ankylosing spondylitis blood.

Remarks on this clonotype: Its antigen is not identified. The junction departs from germline at one end; a sequencing error may be responsible.

TCRdb passed the 5' RACE reads through MiXCR, listing each CDR3 protein once. The profile shows about 420,000 distinct CDR3 sequences, around 22% of them singletons. The CDR3 totals 16 residues. Germline CDR1 reads SGHTA; CDR2 reads FQGNSA. This clonotype was obtained from a male donor with ankylosing spondylitis. The chain employs TRBV7-2 and TRBJ2-5; 9 bases are a match to TRBD2. The sequenced sample was blood, either unsorted or a sorted T cell fraction (not recorded which). CDR3 sequence reads: CASSLALAGTQGTQYF. CDR3 in DNA: TGTGCCAGCAGCTTAGCGCTAGCGGGGACCCAAGGGACCCAGTACTTC.